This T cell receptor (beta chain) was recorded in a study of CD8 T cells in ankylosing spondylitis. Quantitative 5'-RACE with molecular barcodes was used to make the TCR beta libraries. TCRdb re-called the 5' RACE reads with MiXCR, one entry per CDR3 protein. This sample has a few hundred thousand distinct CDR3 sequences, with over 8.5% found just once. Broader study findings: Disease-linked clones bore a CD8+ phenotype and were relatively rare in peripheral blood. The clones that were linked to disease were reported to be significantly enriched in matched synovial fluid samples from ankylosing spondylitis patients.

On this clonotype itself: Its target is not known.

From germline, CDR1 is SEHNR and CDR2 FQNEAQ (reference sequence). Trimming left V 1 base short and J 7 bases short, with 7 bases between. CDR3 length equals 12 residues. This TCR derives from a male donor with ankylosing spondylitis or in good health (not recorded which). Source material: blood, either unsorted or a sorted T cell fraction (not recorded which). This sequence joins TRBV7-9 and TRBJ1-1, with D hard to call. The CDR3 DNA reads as TGTGCCAGCAGCTTAGGCGGACTTGAAGCTTTCTTT. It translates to CASSLGGLEAFF.